The subject of this entry is one TCR beta chain. The entry originates in a study of lymphopenia after photon versus proton radiotherapy. The CDR3 runs to 14 residues. Unmatched junction bases numbered 3, after V lost 0 bases and J lost 5 bases. CDR1 is SGHDN and CDR2 is FVKESK in the germline V gene. Assay used: immunoSEQ multiplex PCR; TCRdb lists only in-frame clones, some missing. This table holds some 170,000 clones, 75% to 90% found once. The V call is TRBV14, the J call TRBJ1-1; TRBD1 matches at 7 bases. Sequencing was performed on peripheral blood, taken from a patient treated with photon-based radiotherapy. This TCR derives from a man in his forties or fifties with gastric cancer. The CDR3 bases are TGTGCCAGCAGCCAAGACCACAGGGGAACTGAAGCTTTCTTT. Its protein is CASSQDHRGTEAFF.